The following is a T cell receptor beta chain sequence with its context. Its antigen is undetermined. The data were obtained in a study of cytomegalovirus exposure and HLA in healthy donors. Study-wide points: Equally common other TCR beta chains were less clonally expanded than HLA-associated ones, a later analysis found.

Use of 60 Vbeta and 13 Jbeta primers characterized the PCR. Only in-frame clones appear in the TCRdb table, and some are missing; sequencing was by immunoSEQ multiplex PCR. The sample lists 160,000 or so clones; about 80% were seen once. Germline V gene data show CDR1 as LGHNA and CDR2 as YSLEER. The CDR3 is 15 residues long. Trimming left V 5 bases short and J 3 bases short, with 16 bases between. The chain is built from TRBV4-3 and TRBJ1-1; D gene unclear. The sample comprised PBMCs. The clonotype was recovered from a man aged 25-40 years in good health and CMV-seronegative. The CDR3 reads CASSKYSQPDTEAFF. CDR3 coding DNA: TGCGCCAGCAGCAAATACTCCCAACCGGACACTGAAGCTTTCTTT.